Below, one TCR beta chain is given with its context. This record comes from a study of control samples from healthy donors and cancer patients. The repertoire was sequenced with immunoSEQ multiplex PCR; TCRdb's copy has only in-frame clones and lacks some. The table lists roughly 400,000 clones, around nine tenths of them singletons. The receptor was derived from a man aged 40-55 years with head and neck cancer. Sequenced material: PBMCs.

The CDR3: CASSRQGGDTEAFF. The CDR3, as DNA: TGTGCCAGCAGTCGACAGGGAGGGGACACTGAAGCTTTCTTT. V and J are TRBV6-6 and TRBJ1-1, with TRBD1 matching over 7 bases. CDR1 is MNHNY, CDR2 SVGAGI, per germline (reference sequence). This CDR3 spans 14 amino acids. The J segment lost 3 bases and the V segment lost 5 bases, leaving 6 bases of the junction unmatched.